This T cell receptor (beta chain) was retrieved from a study of cytomegalovirus exposure and HLA in healthy donors. Vbeta (60) and Jbeta (13) primers were used in the PCR. Profiling relied on immunoSEQ multiplex PCR, and the TCRdb table lists in-frame clones only, not all of them. The sample lists over 90,000 clones; approximately 72% were seen once. The table lists this clone with a few counts. The target antigen is unknown. Trimming cost V 7 bases and J 1 base, with 10 bases left between them. The CDR3 spans 13 residues. Germline V lookup: CDR1 SNHLY, CDR2 FYNNEI. Study-level findings and limits: An analysis that was carried out later associated 15,000 to 20,000 TCR beta sequences with HLA alleles at 0.05 false discovery rate.

The TCR originated in a woman in her 50s in good health and CMV-seronegative. The sample consisted of PBMCs. J is TRBJ1-1 and V is TRBV2; weak D call: TRBD1 (6 bases). CDR3 coding DNA: TGTGCCAGCATTTTGACAGGGAACACTGAAGCTTTCTTT. It specifies CASILTGNTEAFF.